The 27 T cell receptor beta chains below were found in one sample sequenced in a study of shared clonotypes between healthy human individuals (TCRdb year 2020). The receptor library was made with the immunoSEQ multiplex PCR assay. TCRdb limited this immuneACCESS table to in-frame rearrangements with V and J called. A share of clones is missing; checked studies link under half to unresolved V genes, and the rest is unexplained. The table for this sample lists 1,500,000 or so clones; around 97% of them were counted only once. The ten largest account for roughly 1.2% of the sample. The sample comprised naive CD4+ T cells sorted from blood. Read against the paper, the sample's cell subset or site label means: CD45RA+ positively selected. Receptors were obtained from a man aged 25-45 years in good health.

The chain combines TRBV5-8 with TRBJ2-3; no reliable D call. The ends were cut back, 7 bases at V and 3 bases at J, with 12 bases in the middle. CDR1 is SGHTS, CDR2 YDEGEE, per germline. The CDR3 is made up of 13 amino acids. The CDR3 loop is CASRRVGTDTQYF. CDR3 DNA: TGTGCCAGCCGAAGGGTGGGGACAGATACGCAGTATTTT.

V gene TRBV28 combines with J gene TRBJ2-1; 7 nucleotides match TRBD1. Per the germline V gene, CDR1 is MDHEN and CDR2 is SYDVKM. Germline trimming cut 6 bases from V and 9 bases from J; bases unmatched to any gene: 14. The CDR3 runs 15 residues. The CDR3 region is CASRYGTAGTGEQFF. The CDR3 bases are TGTGCCAGCAGATACGGGACAGCCGGTACCGGTGAGCAGTTCTTC.

The rearrangement links TRBV28 to TRBJ2-1, with 10 bases matching TRBD1. This CDR3 contains 16 residues. With 5 bases clipped from V and 5 bases from J, the junction kept 9 bases outside the gene matches. The V gene's germline CDR1 is MDHEN and CDR2 SYDVKM. In DNA form, the CDR3 reads TGTGCCAGCAGTCCATCCCGCGGGACAGGGGACAATGAGCAGTTCTTC. Translation: CASSPSRGTGDNEQFF.

V and J are TRBV7-3 and TRBJ2-2, with D perhaps TRBD1 (5 bases). Germline V gives CDR1 SGHTA, CDR2 FQGTGA. Trimming removed 6 bases from V and 2 bases from J, with 10 bases in between. This CDR3 region has 14 residues. The CDR3 protein is CASSRGTNTGELFF. CDR3 in DNA: TGTGCCAGCAGTAGGGGCACTAACACCGGGGAGCTGTTTTTT.

The V call is TRBV28, the J call TRBJ2-7, with 8 positions matching TRBD2. V lost 4 bases to trimming and J lost 5 bases; unmatched junction nucleotides: 10. CDR3 length: 15 residues. The germline V gene encodes CDR1 MDHEN and CDR2 SYDVKM. CDR3 in amino acids: CASSSGGNGQNEQYF. The CDR3 nucleotides are TGTGCCAGCAGTTCGGGGGGGAATGGGCAGAACGAGCAGTACTTC. The full variable domain, its missing parts supplied by reference TRBV28 and TRBJ2-7, is DVKVTQSSRYLVKRTGEKVFLECVQDMDHENMFWYRQDPGLGLRLIYFSYDVKMKEKGDIPEGYSVSREKKERFSLILESASTNQTSMYLCASSSGGNGQNEQYFGPGTRLTVT.

The chain employs TRBV6-1 and TRBJ2-2; tentatively, D is TRBD1 or TRBD2 (5 bases each). Per the germline V gene, CDR1 is MNHNS and CDR2 is SASEGT. The V end lost 2 bases, the J end lost 6 bases, and 13 bases lay between the germline ends. This CDR3 contains 15 residues. CDR3 bases: TGTGCCAGCAGTGAACGGGGCACAAGGGCCGGGGAGCTGTTTTTT. Residues: CASSERGTRAGELFF.

The chain combines TRBV10-3 with TRBJ1-5; D possibly corresponds to TRBD1 (5 bases). V lost 4 bases and J lost 3, with 10 bases in between. The CDR3 runs to 14 residues. Germline CDR1 reads ENHRY; CDR2 reads SYGVKD. The DNA for the CDR3 is TGTGCCATCAGTGCGGGGCCAGCCAATCAGCCCCAGCATTTT. It translates to CAISAGPANQPQHF.

This chain uses TRBV19 with TRBJ2-3; 7 nucleotides align to TRBD2. With V trimmed by 5 bases and J by 5 bases, 10 bases remained unmatched. Germline V gene data show CDR1 as LNHDA and CDR2 as SQIVND (reference sequence). The CDR3 extends over 15 amino acids. This CDR3 is CASSRARLAGDTQYF. The CDR3 DNA reads TGTGCCAGTAGTCGAGCCAGGTTAGCGGGAGATACGCAGTATTTT.

Notes on this clone: An end of the junction differs from the germline gene, which may be a read error. This sequence joins TRBV5-1 and TRBJ1-4, with D possibly matching TRBD1 (6 bases). The CDR3 is 17 residues long. Germline assignment: CDR1 SGHRS and CDR2 YFSETQ. The CDR3 DNA follows: TGCGCCAGCAGCGAACAACCGTTGGGGGCAACGAATGAAAAACTGTTTTTT. Residues: CASSEQPLGATNEKLFF.

The chain uses TRBV11-2 and TRBJ2-1, with 9 bases matching TRBD2. Germline CDR1 and CDR2: SGHAT and FQNNGV. The CDR3 sequence is 16 residues long. The junction had 7 bases not matched to a gene; V was cut back by 3 bases and J by 4 bases. CDR3 nucleotide sequence: TGTGCCAGCAGCTTCCCCCTCGCGGGAGGGTACAATGAGCAGTTCTTC. This sequence encodes CASSFPLAGGYNEQFF.

V usage is TRBV7-2 and J usage is TRBJ2-7; no reliable D call. In germline, CDR1 is SGHTA, CDR2 FQGNSA. The CDR3 is made up of 14 amino acids. Trimming cost V 2 bases and J 4 bases, with 12 bases left between them. In DNA form, the CDR3 reads TGTGCCAGCAGCTTATTTTCCGGTTTGTACGAGCAGTACTTC. Encoded protein: CASSLFSGLYEQYF.

V gene TRBV7-2 combines with J gene TRBJ1-2, with D possibly TRBD1 on 6 matching bases. V lost 5 bases and J 0 bases, leaving 13 bases between the germline ends. This CDR3 contains 15 residues. Germline CDR1 reads SGHTA; CDR2 reads FQGNSA. CDR3 protein: CASSPRGGSNYGYTF. CDR3 coding DNA: TGTGCCAGCAGCCCGAGGGGGGGCTCTAACTATGGCTACACCTTC.

V is TRBV7-3 and J is TRBJ1-1; D not resolved. The CDR3 sequence is 15 residues long. V lost 1 base to trimming and J lost 0 bases, with 9 bases between them. The germline gives CDR1 SGHTA, CDR2 FQGTGA. CDR3 region: CASSLIGGMNTEAFF. CDR3 coding DNA: TGTGCCAGCAGCTTAATCGGCGGAATGAACACTGAAGCTTTCTTT.

The chain carries TRBV9 and TRBJ2-7, with 11 bases fitting TRBD2. The CDR3 has 16 residues. Germline V gene data show CDR1 as SGDLS and CDR2 as YYNGEE. The V and J ends lost 3 bases and 3 bases, in that order; junction bases with no gene match: 8. The CDR3 here is CASSASETSGNYEQYF. DNA of the CDR3: TGTGCCAGCAGCGCGTCGGAGACTAGCGGGAACTACGAGCAGTACTTC.

The gene calls are TRBV2 and TRBJ2-7, with D perhaps matching TRBD1 (6 bases). V gave up 8 bases and J gave up 4 bases, with 24 bases separating them. CDR1 SNHLY and CDR2 FYNNEI come from the germline V gene. The CDR3 loop spans 16 amino acids. The DNA for the CDR3 is TGTGCCAGCGGACGAAGGCCAGGGGCTTCCCCTTACGAGCAGTACTTC. Translated: CASGRRPGASPYEQYF.

In regard to this clone: The sample holds other DNA sequences that translate to the same CDR3. This sequence joins TRBV5-1 and TRBJ1-1, with no clear D. Germline V gene data show CDR1 as SGHRS and CDR2 as YFSETQ. V was shortened by 0 bases and J by 0 bases, with 6 bases between the two germline ends. The CDR3 contains 14 residues. CDR3 amino acids: CASSLVSMNTEAFF. CDR3 DNA: TGCGCCAGCAGCTTGGTTTCCATGAACACTGAAGCTTTCTTT.

The V and J genes are TRBV28 and TRBJ1-1, with 8 bases that match TRBD1. CDR3 length: 16 amino acids. V was pared by 5 bases and J by 1 base, with 9 bases of the junction left unmatched. CDR1 and CDR2 from the germline V gene are MDHEN and SYDVKM. In DNA, the CDR3 is TGTGCCAGCAGTCTGACCGGGACAGGAAAGAACACTGAAGCTTTCTTT. This gives the protein CASSLTGTGKNTEAFF. Combining the CDR3 with reference TRBV28 and TRBJ1-1 gives the whole variable domain DVKVTQSSRYLVKRTGEKVFLECVQDMDHENMFWYRQDPGLGLRLIYFSYDVKMKEKGDIPEGYSVSREKKERFSLILESASTNQTSMYLCASSLTGTGKNTEAFFGQGTRLTVV.

The rearrangement joins TRBV7-9 to TRBJ1-4; no reliable D call. There are 15 residues in the CDR3. V dropped 6 bases and J dropped 3 bases, with 14 bases sitting between them. The germline gives CDR1 SEHNR, CDR2 FQNEAQ (reference sequence). The CDR3, as DNA: TGTGCCAGCAGTCATAAACAGTTAGCTAATGAAAAACTGTTTTTT. Translation: CASSHKQLANEKLFF.

The sample holds a few counts of this clone. The rearrangement joins TRBV5-1 to TRBJ2-2, with 7 positions matching TRBD1. The V gene end was trimmed by 4 bases and the J gene end by 4 bases; junction bases not matched to a gene: 10. This CDR3 is 16 amino acids long. Germline loops: CDR1 SGHRS, CDR2 YFSETQ. Written as DNA, the CDR3 is TGCGCCAGCAGCGCCGGGACAGTGTCTCGCACCGGGGAGCTGTTTTTT. Translating gives CASSAGTVSRTGELFF.

This chain uses TRBV29-1 with TRBJ2-5, with D perhaps assigned TRBD1 or TRBD2 (5 bases each). V was pared by 7 bases and J by 5 bases, with 11 bases between. Germline V gives CDR1 SQVTM, CDR2 ANQGSEA. The CDR3 sequence is 11 residues long. The CDR3 protein is CSAQWGETQYF. The DNA of the CDR3 is TGCAGCGCACAATGGGGGGAGACCCAGTACTTC.

V gene TRBV29-1 combines with J gene TRBJ2-5; D perhaps matches TRBD2 (6 bases). Germline V CDR1 and CDR2: SQVTM, ANQGSEA. The V gene lost 4 bases and the J gene lost 3 bases, with 18 bases spanning the gap. The length of the CDR3 is 15 residues. Written as DNA, the CDR3 is TGCAGCGTTGTAAAGCGGGCAGGGTGGGAAGAGACCCAGTACTTC. It translates to CSVVKRAGWEETQYF.

The chain recombines TRBV2 with TRBJ2-1; no firm D call. Trimming took 1 base from V and 5 from J, leaving 12 bases between them. The CDR3 sequence is 15 residues long. The germline CDR1 and CDR2 sequences are SNHLY and FYNNEI. Here the CDR3 reads CASSEEIAYHNEQFF. The CDR3 coding sequence is TGTGCCAGCAGTGAAGAGATAGCCTACCACAATGAGCAGTTCTTC. Full variable domain (rest looked up from reference TRBV2 and TRBJ2-1): EPEVTQTPSHQVTQMGQEVILRCVPISNHLYFYWYRQILGQKVEFLVSFYNNEISEKSEIFDDQFSVERPDGSNFTLKIRSTKLEDSAMYFCASSEEIAYHNEQFFGPGTRLTVL.

This chain uses TRBV9 with TRBJ2-7; TRBD2 matches 10 bases. CDR1 SGDLS and CDR2 YYNGEE come from the germline V gene. The CDR3 has 15 residues. The ends lost 3 bases at V and 6 bases at J; junction bases unmatched: 9. The chain's CDR3 is CASSAPAGGPSEQYF. The CDR3 bases are TGTGCCAGCAGCGCACCAGCGGGAGGGCCTTCCGAGCAGTACTTC.

The chain has TRBV25-1 and TRBJ2-7; TRBD1 matches at 7 bases. The CDR3 sequence is 14 residues long. The germline V gene encodes CDR1 MGHDK and CDR2 SYGVNS. The ends lost 1 base at V and 6 bases at J; junction bases unmatched: 6. The CDR3 DNA reads TGTGCCAGCAGTGAATTTCGACAGGGTGGCGAGCAGTACTTC. It encodes CASSEFRQGGEQYF.

This chain joins TRBV4-3 and TRBJ2-7; TRBD2 might be the D (6 bases). CDR1 is LGHNA, CDR2 YSLEER, per germline. Trimming cost V 4 bases and J 0 bases, with 10 bases left between them. The CDR3 extends over 14 amino acids. The CDR3 coding sequence is TGCGCCAGCAGCCGACGGGAGAGCTCCTACGAGCAGTACTTC. Translating gives CASSRRESSYEQYF.

The chain has TRBV28 and TRBJ2-1; 9 nucleotides agree with TRBD2. V lost 3 bases and J lost 6; bases outside the gene matches: 3. Germline V lookup: CDR1 MDHEN, CDR2 SYDVKM. The CDR3 is 14 residues long. The CDR3 is CASSLGTSLNEQFF. The CDR3 nucleotides read TGTGCCAGCAGTTTGGGGACTAGCCTCAATGAGCAGTTCTTC. The complete variable domain, with remaining parts taken from reference TRBV28 and TRBJ2-1, reads DVKVTQSSRYLVKRTGEKVFLECVQDMDHENMFWYRQDPGLGLRLIYFSYDVKMKEKGDIPEGYSVSREKKERFSLILESASTNQTSMYLCASSLGTSLNEQFFGPGTRLTVL.

The chain couples TRBV7-2 to TRBJ2-7; no reliable D call. The germline gives CDR1 SGHTA, CDR2 FQGNSA. Trimming took 1 base from V and 1 from J, leaving 8 bases between them. CDR3 length: 14 amino acids. The CDR3 sequence: CASSLGVQSYEQYF. For the CDR3, the DNA is TGTGCCAGCAGCTTAGGTGTACAATCCTACGAGCAGTACTTC.